Shown below are 7 T cell receptor beta chains from a single sample sequenced in a study of cytomegalovirus exposure and HLA in healthy donors. 13 Jbeta primers and 60 Vbeta primers were used for the PCR. Using immunoSEQ multiplex PCR, the repertoire was profiled, and TCRdb retains in-frame clones only, with some absent. The sample shows under 200,000 clones, around three quarters of them seen only once. The sample was PBMCs. The receptors originated from a man aged 35 to 55 in good health and CMV-seronegative.

The gene calls are TRBV6-5 and TRBJ2-7; 10 bases align to TRBD2. The CDR3 covers 16 residues. After removal of 3 bases from V and 9 bases from J, the junction contained 14 bases not matched to a gene. Germline values: CDR1 MNHEY, CDR2 SVGAGI. The CDR3 DNA sequence: TGTGCCAGCAGTTATTCGGAGCGGGGGGGCCGGGGTACGCAGTACTTC. Its protein product is CASSYSERGGRGTQYF.

The chain carries TRBV6-5 and TRBJ2-7; TRBD2 is a possible D gene (5 bases). V was trimmed by 4 bases and J by 7 bases, leaving 20 bases between them. This CDR3 comprises 15 residues. Germline V gene sequence: CDR1 MNHEY, CDR2 SVGAGI. This CDR3 is CASSSRTGVVGEQYF. The CDR3 bases are TGTGCCAGCAGTTCCCGGACTGGGGTCGTGGGAGAGCAGTACTTC.

This chain links TRBV21-1 with TRBJ1-5; the table's D call, TRBD1, was not checked against the DNA. TRBV21-1 is assigned pseudogene status. The CDR3 is made up of 18 amino acids. CDR3 DNA sequence: TGTGCCAGCAGCAAAGCGGGACACAAAAGAGGACATAGTCAGCCCCAGCATTTT. It encodes CASSKAGHKRGHSQPQHF.

J is TRBJ2-6 and V is TRBV5-4; TRBD2 aligns across 9 bases. CDR1 is SGHNT, CDR2 YYREEE, per germline (reference sequence). Losses at the gene ends were 2 bases for V and 0 bases for J; bases not matched to a gene: 6. This CDR3 comprises 18 residues. This CDR3 is CASSFHSGRSSGANVLTF. CDR3 bases: TGTGCCAGCAGCTTCCATAGCGGGAGAAGCTCTGGGGCCAACGTCCTGACTTTC.

The genes are TRBV2 and TRBJ2-2; 7 bases are a match to TRBD2. Per germline, CDR1 SNHLY and CDR2 FYNNEI. This CDR3 has 15 residues. Trimming took 6 bases from V and 0 from J; bases not matched to a gene: 4. CDR3 nucleotide sequence: TGTGCCAGCAGAAGCGGGATTCCGAACACCGGGGAGCTGTTTTTT. Protein product: CASRSGIPNTGELFF.

V gene TRBV5-1 combines with J gene TRBJ2-3, with 12 bases aligning to TRBD2. The V gene's germline CDR1 is SGHRS and CDR2 YFSETQ. The CDR3 totals 14 residues. The V and J ends lost 8 bases and 7 bases, in that order; junction bases with no gene match: 8. This CDR3 reads CASTSGGPFNTQYF. The CDR3 DNA reads TGCGCCAGTACTAGCGGGGGGCCATTTAATACGCAGTATTTT.

This CDR3 reads CASSLPGAGGETQYF. CDR3 in DNA: TGTGCCAGCAGCTTACCCGGGGCAGGGGGAGAGACCCAGTACTTC. This rearrangement joins TRBV7-2 to TRBJ2-5; 7 bases line up with TRBD1. Germline V gives CDR1 SGHTA, CDR2 FQGNSA. With 2 bases clipped from V and 4 bases from J, the junction kept 7 bases outside the gene matches. The CDR3 totals 15 residues. Filled out from reference TRBV7-2 and TRBJ2-5, the complete variable domain reads GAGVSQSPSNKVTEKGKDVELRCDPISGHTALYWYRQSLGQGLEFLIYFQGNSAPDKSGLPSDRFSAERTGGSVSTLTIQRTQQEDSAVYLCASSLPGAGGETQYFGPGTRLLVL.